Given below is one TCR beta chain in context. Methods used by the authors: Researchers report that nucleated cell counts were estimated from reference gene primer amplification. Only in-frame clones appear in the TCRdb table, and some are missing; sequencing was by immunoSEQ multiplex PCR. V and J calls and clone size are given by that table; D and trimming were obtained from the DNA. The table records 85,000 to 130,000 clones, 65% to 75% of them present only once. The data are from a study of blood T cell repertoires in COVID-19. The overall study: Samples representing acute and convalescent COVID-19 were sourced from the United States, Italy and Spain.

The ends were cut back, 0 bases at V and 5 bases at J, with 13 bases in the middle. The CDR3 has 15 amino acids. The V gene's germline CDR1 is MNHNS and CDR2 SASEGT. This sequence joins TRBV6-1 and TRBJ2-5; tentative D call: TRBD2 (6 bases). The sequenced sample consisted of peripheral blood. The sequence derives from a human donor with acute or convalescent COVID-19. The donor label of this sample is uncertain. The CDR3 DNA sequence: TGTGCCAGCAGTGAAGCTTCGGCAGGGAGGGAGACCCAGTACTTC. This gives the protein CASSEASAGRETQYF.